This TCR beta chain originates from a study of CD8 T cells in Susac syndrome. Treatment-naive patients with stable or active relapsing-remitting disease were the multiple sclerosis controls. Negative isolation yielded CD4+ and CD8+ T cells, and FACS enriched TEMRA cells. After extraction with the RNeasy kit, roughly 0.45 to 1 ug of the RNA was reverse transcribed using random hexamers. Each CDR3 protein gets one entry after TCRdb re-called the immunoSEQ multiplex PCR reads with MiXCR. The data show about 140,000 distinct CDR3 sequences, approximately 95% seen once. The source is a human donor with multiple sclerosis. Sample: CD4+ T cells from PBMCs.

In nucleotides, the CDR3 is TGTGCCAGCAGTGAGCAGCAGGGGACGGAGACCCAGTACTTC. It codes for CASSEQQGTETQYF. The V gene is TRBV2, the J gene TRBJ2-5, with D perhaps matching TRBD1 (6 bases). Germline V lookup: CDR1 SNHLY, CDR2 FYNNEI. V dropped 3 bases and J dropped 5 bases, with 13 bases sitting between them. There are 14 residues in the CDR3.